This T cell receptor (beta chain) was retrieved from a study of blood T cell repertoires in COVID-19. For the study at large: Acute and convalescent COVID-19 specimens originated in the United States, Italy and Spain.

The V end lost 10 bases, the J end lost 0 bases, and 15 bases lay between the germline ends. Germline V CDR1 and CDR2: MNHEY, SVGAGI. The CDR3 spans 14 residues. Sequenced by immunoSEQ multiplex PCR; TCRdb stores in-frame clones only, minus some. The table records hundreds of thousands of clones, 80% to 90% of them present only once. The study recruited exposed participants who had met a COVID-19 case within 2 weeks before entry. The rearrangement links TRBV6-5 to TRBJ1-1; no clear D. This clonotype was sampled from a woman in her forties or fifties who had been exposed to COVID-19. The specimen sequenced was PBMCs or T cells enriched from blood (not recorded which). The CDR3 reads CATSRALMNTEAFF. The CDR3 DNA reads TGTGCCACCTCTAGAGCCCTTATGAACACTGAAGCTTTCTTT.